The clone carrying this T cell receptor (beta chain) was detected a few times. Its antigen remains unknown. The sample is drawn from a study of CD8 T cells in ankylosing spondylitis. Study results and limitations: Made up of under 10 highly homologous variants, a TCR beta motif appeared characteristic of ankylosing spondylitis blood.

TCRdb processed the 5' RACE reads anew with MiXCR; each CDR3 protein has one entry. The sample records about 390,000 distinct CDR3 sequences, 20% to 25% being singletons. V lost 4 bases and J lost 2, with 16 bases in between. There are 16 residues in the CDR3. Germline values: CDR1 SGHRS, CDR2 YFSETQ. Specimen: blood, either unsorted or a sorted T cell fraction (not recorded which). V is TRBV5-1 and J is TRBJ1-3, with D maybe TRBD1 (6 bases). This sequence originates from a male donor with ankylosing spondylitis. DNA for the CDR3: TGCGCCAGCAGCGCGTCTACAGGGAGCCCTGGAAACACCATATATTTT. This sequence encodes CASSASTGSPGNTIYF. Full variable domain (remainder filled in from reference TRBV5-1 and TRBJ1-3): KAGVTQTPRYLIKTRGQQVTLSCSPISGHRSVSWYQQTPGQGLQFLFEYFSETQRNKGNFPGRFSGRQFSNSRSEMNVSTLELGDSALYLCASSASTGSPGNTIYFGEGSWLTVV.